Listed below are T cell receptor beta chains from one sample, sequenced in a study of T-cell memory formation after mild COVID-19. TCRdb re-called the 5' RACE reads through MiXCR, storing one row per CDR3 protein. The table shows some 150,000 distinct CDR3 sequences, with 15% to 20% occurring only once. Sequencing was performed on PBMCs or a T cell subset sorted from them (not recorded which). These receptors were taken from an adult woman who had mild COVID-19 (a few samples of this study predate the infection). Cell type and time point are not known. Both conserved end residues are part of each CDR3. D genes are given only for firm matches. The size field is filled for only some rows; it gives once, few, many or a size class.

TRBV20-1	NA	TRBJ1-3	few	CSARVTGNTIYF	TGCAGTGCTAGAGTTACTGGAAACACCATATATTTT
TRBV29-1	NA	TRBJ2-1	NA	CSVETPGRAYNEQFF	TGCAGCGTTGAAACCCCGGGGCGCGCCTACAATGAGCAGTTCTTC
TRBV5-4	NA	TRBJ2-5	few	CASSTGGLTETQYF	TGTGCCAGCAGTACTGGGGGCTTAACGGAGACCCAGTACTTC
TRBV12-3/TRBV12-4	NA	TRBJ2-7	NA	CASSWRQSREQYF	TGTGCCAGCAGTTGGCGACAGAGCCGGGAGCAGTACTTC
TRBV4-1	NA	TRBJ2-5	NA	CASSQEGGSQETQYF	TGCGCCAGCAGCCAAGAGGGGGGCAGCCAAGAGACCCAGTACTTC
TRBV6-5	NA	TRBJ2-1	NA	CASSYQGSYNEQFF	TGTGCCAGCAGTTACCAGGGGTCGTACAATGAGCAGTTCTTC
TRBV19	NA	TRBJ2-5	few	CASSRMGDSETQYF	TGTGCCAGTAGTAGAATGGGCGACAGCGAGACCCAGTACTTC
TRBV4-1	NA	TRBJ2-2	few	CASSPPRQTGELFF	TGCGCCAGCAGCCCACCCCGGCAGACCGGGGAGCTGTTTTTT
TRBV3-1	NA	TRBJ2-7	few	CASSQNYEQYF	TGTGCCAGCAGCCAGAACTACGAGCAGTACTTC
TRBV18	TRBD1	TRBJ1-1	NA	CASSPGQGANTEAFF	TGTGCCAGCTCACCTGGACAGGGGGCGAACACTGAAGCTTTCTTT
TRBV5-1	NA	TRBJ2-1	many	CASSGAGYNEQFF	TGCGCCAGCAGCGGAGCAGGGTACAATGAGCAGTTCTTC
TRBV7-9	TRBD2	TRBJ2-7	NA	CASILSSGGTYEQYF	TGTGCCAGCATCTTATCTAGCGGGGGAACCTACGAGCAGTACTTC
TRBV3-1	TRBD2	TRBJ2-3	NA	CASSRAGTSGRDTQYF	TGTGCCAGCAGCCGAGCCGGGACTAGCGGGAGAGATACGCAGTATTTT
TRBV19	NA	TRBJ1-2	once	CASSITQAKGAYGYTF	TGTGCCAGTAGTATAACCCAGGCAAAAGGAGCCTATGGCTACACCTTC
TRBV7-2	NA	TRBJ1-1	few	CASSPEGLGEAFF	TGTGCCAGCAGCCCCGAGGGGCTCGGTGAAGCTTTCTTT
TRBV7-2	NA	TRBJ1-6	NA	CASSLDRSSYNSPLHF	TGTGCCAGCAGCCTCGACAGAAGCTCCTATAATTCACCCCTCCACTTT
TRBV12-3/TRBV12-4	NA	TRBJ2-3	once	CASSFEYTDTQYF	TGTGCCAGCAGTTTCGAGTACACAGATACGCAGTATTTT
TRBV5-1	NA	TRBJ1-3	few	CASSSYGKGSGNTIYF	TGCGCCAGCAGCTCCTATGGGAAGGGCTCTGGAAACACCATATATTTT
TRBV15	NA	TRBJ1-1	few	CATSRDYSSVDTEAFF	TGTGCCACCAGTCGGGACTACTCCTCGGTGGACACTGAAGCTTTCTTT
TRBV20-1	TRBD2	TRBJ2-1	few	CSATPLAGVRNEQFF	TGCAGTGCTACGCCACTAGCGGGAGTAAGGAATGAGCAGTTCTTC
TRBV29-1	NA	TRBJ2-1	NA	CSGGTGSGNEQFF	TGCAGCGGGGGGACTGGGTCAGGTAATGAGCAGTTCTTC
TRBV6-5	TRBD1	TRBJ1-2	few	CASRKPDRAGGYTF	TGTGCCAGCAGAAAACCGGACAGGGCAGGGGGCTACACCTTC
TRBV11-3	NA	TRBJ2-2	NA	CASSSRMRIRSNTGELFF	TGTGCCAGCAGCTCCCGGATGCGGATCCGTTCAAACACCGGGGAGCTGTTTTTT
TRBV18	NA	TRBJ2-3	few	CASSPPLETAADTQYF	TGTGCCAGCTCACCACCCCTTGAGACTGCCGCCGATACGCAGTATTTT
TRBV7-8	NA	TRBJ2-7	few	CASSLEFGPYEQYF	TGTGCCAGCAGCTTAGAGTTTGGCCCCTACGAGCAGTACTTC
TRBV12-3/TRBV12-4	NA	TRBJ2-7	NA	CASSRLRKDEQYF	TGTGCCAGCAGCCGACTTCGGAAGGACGAGCAGTACTTC
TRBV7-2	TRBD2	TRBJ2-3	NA	CASSHGLAGSSTDTQYF	TGTGCCAGCAGCCACGGACTAGCGGGTTCTAGCACAGATACGCAGTATTTT
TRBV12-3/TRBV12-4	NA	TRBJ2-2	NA	CASSRTATNTGELFF	TGTGCCAGCAGCCGGACAGCTACGAACACCGGGGAGCTGTTTTTT
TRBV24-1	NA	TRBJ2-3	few	CATSTPDSTSTDTQYF	TGTGCCACCAGCACACCTGACAGTACTAGCACAGATACGCAGTATTTT
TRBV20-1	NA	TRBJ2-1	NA	CSARDSAVGNEQFF	TGCAGTGCTAGAGATTCTGCCGTGGGCAATGAGCAGTTCTTC
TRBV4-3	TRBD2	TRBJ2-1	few	CASSQVGSGMTLGNEQFF	TGCGCCAGCAGCCAAGTCGGCAGCGGGATGACTCTGGGCAATGAGCAGTTCTTC
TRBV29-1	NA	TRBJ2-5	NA	CSVAFWTRTKETQYF	TGCAGCGTTGCATTCTGGACCAGGACGAAGGAGACCCAGTACTTC
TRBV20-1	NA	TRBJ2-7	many	CSAFRESGSYEQYF	TGCAGTGCTTTTAGGGAATCGGGTAGCTACGAGCAGTACTTC
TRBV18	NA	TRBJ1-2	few	CASSPQGKGIYGYTF	TGTGCCAGCTCACCACAGGGGAAGGGAATTTATGGCTACACCTTC
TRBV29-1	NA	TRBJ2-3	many	CSVVSLTATTDTQYF	TGCAGCGTTGTTTCCTTGACGGCCACCACAGATACGCAGTATTTT
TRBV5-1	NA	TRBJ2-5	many	CASSLDSTRAQYF	TGCGCCAGCAGCTTGGACAGTACGAGAGCCCAGTACTTC
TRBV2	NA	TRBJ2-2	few	CASSEQGDTGELFF	TGTGCCAGCAGTGAACAGGGAGACACCGGGGAGCTGTTTTTT
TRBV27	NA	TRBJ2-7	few	CASSWDGRSAEQYF	TGTGCCAGCAGTTGGGATGGGCGTTCCGCCGAGCAGTACTTC
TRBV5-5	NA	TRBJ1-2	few	CASSRTPGENGYTF	TGTGCCAGCAGCCGGACGCCAGGGGAGAATGGCTACACCTTC
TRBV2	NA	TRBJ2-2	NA	CASSEARGTGELFF	TGTGCCAGCAGTGAAGCAAGGGGCACCGGGGAGCTGTTTTTT
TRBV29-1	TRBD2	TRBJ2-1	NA	CSVGLAANNEQFF	TGCAGCGTTGGACTAGCGGCCAACAATGAGCAGTTCTTC
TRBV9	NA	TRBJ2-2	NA	CASTLGGGHDGELFF	TGTGCCAGCACCCTCGGAGGGGGGCACGACGGGGAGCTGTTTTTT
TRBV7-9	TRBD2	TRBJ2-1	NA	CASSFGTSGSDEQFF	TGTGCCAGCAGCTTCGGGACTAGCGGGAGTGATGAGCAGTTCTTC
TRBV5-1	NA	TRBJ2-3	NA	CASGASTDTQYF	TGCGCCAGCGGGGCTAGCACAGATACGCAGTATTTT
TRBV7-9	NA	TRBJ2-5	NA	CASSLREETQYF	TGTGCCAGCAGCTTGCGAGAAGAGACCCAGTACTTC
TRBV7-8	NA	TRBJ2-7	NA	CASSLALMGGRLESYEQYF	TGTGCCAGCAGCTTAGCTTTGATGGGCGGGCGCCTCGAAAGCTACGAGCAGTACTTC
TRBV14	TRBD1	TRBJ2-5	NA	CASSRGQVGETQYF	TGTGCCAGCAGCCGCGGACAGGTGGGGGAGACCCAGTACTTC
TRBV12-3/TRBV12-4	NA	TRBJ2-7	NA	CASSKGGLIYEQYF	TGTGCCAGCAGTAAAGGGGGACTTATATACGAGCAGTACTTC
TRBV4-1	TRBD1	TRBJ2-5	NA	CASSLGTGANQETQYF	TGCGCCAGCAGCCTAGGGACAGGGGCCAACCAAGAGACCCAGTACTTC
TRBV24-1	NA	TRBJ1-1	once	CATSDSSVTEAFF	TGTGCCACCAGTGATTCCTCTGTCACTGAAGCTTTCTTT